A single sample gave rise to the 23 T cell receptor beta chains below, sequenced in a study of shared clonotypes between healthy human individuals. Using immunoSEQ multiplex PCR, the repertoire was profiled, and TCRdb retains in-frame clones only, with some absent. Here the sample spans some 1 million clones, under 80% being singletons. Sequenced sample: memory CD4+ T cells sorted from blood. Documented subset: CD45RA-negative fraction. Receptor source: a man aged 18-30 years in good health.

This chain joins TRBV5-1 and TRBJ1-2; D is possibly TRBD1 (6 bases). The V and J ends lost 0 bases and 1 base respectively, with 16 bases between them. Germline V lookup: CDR1 SGHRS, CDR2 YFSETQ. This CDR3 spans 17 amino acids. CDR3 in DNA: TGCGCCAGCAGCTTGGGGGCCGGGGCAGGGGTTAACTATGGCTACACCTTC. Translation: CASSLGAGAGVNYGYTF. The complete variable domain, with remaining parts taken from reference TRBV5-1 and TRBJ1-2, reads KAGVTQTPRYLIKTRGQQVTLSCSPISGHRSVSWYQQTPGQGLQFLFEYFSETQRNKGNFPGRFSGRQFSNSRSEMNVSTLELGDSALYLCASSLGAGAGVNYGYTFGSGTRLTVV.

This clone showed up many times. At the DNA level, this CDR3 is encoded by other sequences in the same sample as well. The chain combines TRBV7-9 with TRBJ2-3, with D unresolved. Germline lookup yields CDR1 SEHNR and CDR2 FQNEAQ (reference sequence). The ends were cut back, 3 bases at V and 0 bases at J, with 4 bases in the middle. CDR3 size: 13 residues. CDR3 amino acids: CASSFGSTDTQYF. For the CDR3, the DNA is TGTGCCAGCAGCTTCGGGAGCACAGATACGCAGTATTTT.

The V and J genes are TRBV30 and TRBJ2-5; maybe TRBD2 (5 bases). The J call is doubtful: the DNA matches TRBJ2-7 better. The CDR3 is 13 residues long. In germline, CDR1 is GTSNPN, CDR2 SVGIG (reference sequence). This CDR3 is CAWSSQRGYEQYF. Written as DNA, the CDR3 is TGTGCCTGGAGTTCCCAACGGGGCTACGAGCAGTACTTC.

This chain links TRBV7-2 with TRBJ2-7; possibly TRBD2 for D (5 bases). Germline assignment: CDR1 SGHTA and CDR2 FQGNSA. V dropped 5 bases and J dropped 4 bases, with 15 bases sitting between them. The CDR3 consists of 14 residues. CDR3 DNA sequence: TGTGCCAGCAGCCTCAGCCCGGGAAAGTACGAGCAGTACTTC. Translating gives CASSLSPGKYEQYF.

Details on this clone: This specimen includes other DNA sequences encoding the same CDR3. The chain couples TRBV18 to TRBJ1-2, with unresolved D. CDR1 and CDR2 from the germline V gene are KGHSH and LQKENI. The V and J ends lost 3 bases and 8 bases respectively, with 13 bases between them. The CDR3 length is 13 residues. In DNA form, the CDR3 reads TGTGCCAGCTCACCTTCGGATACTCGAGGCTACACCTTC. Translated, it gives CASSPSDTRGYTF.

There are many counts of this clone. Other DNA sequences in this specimen translate into the identical CDR3. V gene TRBV11-3 combines with J gene TRBJ2-1; 9 bases fit TRBD2. V trimming: 1 base; J trimming: 4 bases; junction bases outside the gene matches: 2. Germline lookup yields CDR1 SGHNT and CDR2 YENEEA. The CDR3 runs to 15 residues. The DNA of the CDR3 is TGTGCCAGCAGCTTAGGCAGCGGGGGGTACAATGAGCAGTTCTTC. This encodes CASSLGSGGYNEQFF.

The chain has TRBV5-1 and TRBJ2-2; D is unresolved. The V and J ends lost 1 base and 8 bases respectively, with 12 bases between them. Germline loops: CDR1 SGHRS, CDR2 YFSETQ. The CDR3 consists of 14 residues. The CDR3 region has the DNA TGCGCCAGCAGCTTGTATCAAGGGTTAGGGGAGCTGTTTTTT. This gives the protein CASSLYQGLGELFF.

This sequence joins TRBV5-5 and TRBJ2-7, with D perhaps matching TRBD1 or TRBD2 (6 bases each). The CDR3 loop spans 16 amino acids. The V gene's germline CDR1 is SGHKS and CDR2 YYEKEE (reference sequence). V shed 0 bases and J shed 0 bases, with 13 bases lying between them. Here the CDR3 DNA reads TGTGCCAGCAGCTTGGAAGGGGGGCTGGGCTCCTACGAGCAGTACTTC. It yields the protein CASSLEGGLGSYEQYF. Supplemented by reference TRBV5-5 and TRBJ2-7, the full variable domain reads DAGVTQSPTHLIKTRGQQVTLRCSPISGHKSVSWYQQVLGQGPQFIFQYYEKEERGRGNFPDRFSARQFPNYSSELNVNALLLGDSALYLCASSLEGGLGSYEQYFGPGTRLTVT.

The chain employs TRBV6-1 and TRBJ2-1; D not certain. V was trimmed by 8 bases and J by 4 bases, leaving 6 bases between them. The CDR3 has 11 amino acids. Germline V gene lookup returns CDR1 MNHNS and CDR2 SASEGT. CDR3 in amino acids: CASGPYNEQFF. The CDR3 coding sequence is TGTGCCAGCGGCCCTTACAATGAGCAGTTCTTC.

In its sample, this clone was seen once. The rearrangement joins TRBV10-2 to TRBJ2-7, with TRBD2 matching over 7 bases. The length of the CDR3 is 16 residues. Trimming removed 9 bases from V and 0 bases from J; junction bases left unmatched: 14. Per the germline V gene, CDR1 is WSHSY and CDR2 is SAAADI. The CDR3 bases are TGCGCCAGTCGCGCCCGGGGAGGGACGATCTCCTACGAGCAGTACTTC. Its protein is CASRARGGTISYEQYF.

As concerns this clone: Additional DNA sequences in this sample encode the identical CDR3. V is TRBV2 and J is TRBJ2-7; 9 nucleotides line up with TRBD1. The CDR3 totals 14 residues. V trimming: 1 base; J trimming: 4 bases; junction bases outside the gene matches: 2. Germline values: CDR1 SNHLY, CDR2 FYNNEI. CDR3 sequence (DNA): TGTGCCAGCAGTGAAGGGGGACAGGGTTACGAGCAGTACTTC. It codes for CASSEGGQGYEQYF.

The chain carries TRBV23-1 and TRBJ1-1; D not certain. TRBV23-1 is treated as an ORF (open reading frame) with a function not yet certain. V shed 4 bases and J shed 1 base, with 13 bases lying between them. The CDR3 covers 15 residues. In nucleotides, the CDR3 is TGCGCCAGCAGTCCCAGGAGCAGAGCGAACACTGAAGCTTTCTTT. Its translation is CASSPRSRANTEAFF.

This chain connects TRBV6-1 to TRBJ2-3; a possible D gene is TRBD1 (6 bases). V lost 6 bases and J 4 bases, leaving 11 bases between the germline ends. Germline CDR1 reads MNHNS; CDR2 reads SASEGT. The CDR3 length is 13 residues. As DNA, the CDR3 is TGTGCCAGCAGCCGGGACACATCAGATACGCAGTATTTT. Translated: CASSRDTSDTQYF.

The CDR3 region is CASSLSSGAQYF. The CDR3 region has the DNA TGTGCCAGCAGTTTGTCGTCGGGGGCCCAGTACTTC. The J gene is TRBJ2-5, the V gene TRBV6-1; TRBD2 might be the D (6 bases). Germline loops: CDR1 MNHNS, CDR2 SASEGT. This CDR3 has 12 residues. Trimming took 5 bases from V and 9 from J, leaving 13 bases between them.

The chain recombines TRBV11-2 with TRBJ1-1; no firm D call. Germline V gene lookup returns CDR1 SGHAT and CDR2 FQNNGV. Trimming shortened V by 1 base and J by 8 bases, and 11 bases separated the two germline ends. The CDR3 spans 13 residues. In DNA, the CDR3 is TGTGCCAGCAGCTTAGTTGACTTGACGGAAGCTTTCTTT. Its translation: CASSLVDLTEAFF. Full variable domain (rest looked up from reference TRBV11-2 and TRBJ1-1): EAGVAQSPRYKIIEKRQSVAFWCNPISGHATLYWYQQILGQGPKLLIQFQNNGVVDDSQLPKDRFSAERLKGVDSTLKIQPAKLEDSAVYLCASSLVDLTEAFFGQGTRLTVV.

In regard to this clone: A far more abundant clone sits one base away, making this likely a read error. The chain recombines TRBV5-8 with TRBJ1-1; D not resolved. V was shortened by 0 bases and J by 3 bases, with 3 bases between the two germline ends. CDR1 is SGHTS, CDR2 YDEGEE, per germline. This CDR3 spans 12 amino acids. The CDR3 here is CASSLADTEAFF. The CDR3 region has the DNA TGTGCCAGCAGCTTGGCGGACACTGAAGCTTTCTTT.

V is TRBV9 and J is TRBJ2-1, with TRBD2 as a possible D gene (5 bases). V was clipped by 0 bases and J by 9 bases, with 13 bases between them. There are 14 residues in the CDR3. The germline CDR1 and CDR2 sequences are SGDLS and YYNGEE. The CDR3 sequence is CASSVELGFGEQFF. The CDR3 DNA follows: TGTGCCAGCAGCGTAGAACTAGGGTTCGGTGAGCAGTTCTTC.

Only one count was recorded for this clone. Additional DNA sequences in this sample encode the identical CDR3. This chain joins TRBV5-1 and TRBJ2-7; no clear D gene. The CDR3 totals 13 residues. Germline V gives CDR1 SGHRS, CDR2 YFSETQ. The germline V and J ends were trimmed by 0 bases and 0 bases, with 4 bases remaining between them. The CDR3 DNA sequence: TGCGCCAGCAGCTTGGAAAGCTCCTACGAGCAGTACTTC. Encoded protein: CASSLESSYEQYF. Full variable domain (missing parts from reference TRBV5-1 and TRBJ2-7): KAGVTQTPRYLIKTRGQQVTLSCSPISGHRSVSWYQQTPGQGLQFLFEYFSETQRNKGNFPGRFSGRQFSNSRSEMNVSTLELGDSALYLCASSLESSYEQYFGPGTRLTVT.

This clone was observed many times. This chain connects TRBV5-3 to TRBJ2-7; no firm D call. TRBV5-3 is an ORF; its function is uncertain. This CDR3 has 14 residues. Trimming removed 0 bases from V and 3 bases from J, with 10 bases in between. Here the CDR3 reads CARSLAATHYEQYF. The CDR3 region has the DNA TGTGCCAGAAGCTTGGCAGCGACCCACTACGAGCAGTACTTC.

CDR3 protein: CASSIAKGANTGELFF. The CDR3 DNA reads TGTGCCAGTAGTATAGCGAAGGGCGCGAACACCGGGGAGCTGTTTTTT. The chain uses TRBV19 and TRBJ2-2; D ambiguous. CDR3 length equals 16 residues. Trimming took 1 base from V and 0 from J, leaving 9 bases between them. Germline CDR1 is LNHDA and CDR2 is SQIVND (reference sequence).

This chain links TRBV5-4 with TRBJ2-5; D unresolved. The CDR3 sequence is 13 residues long. The germline gives CDR1 SGHNT, CDR2 YYREEE (reference sequence). V lost 0 bases, J lost 2 bases, and 5 bases lay in between. CDR3 coding DNA: TGTGCCAGCAGCTTGGCTCAGCAAGAGACCCAGTACTTC. Its translation: CASSLAQQETQYF.

In regard to this clone: One end of the junction does not line up with germline, which may come from a read error. The chain carries TRBV7-7 and TRBJ1-2; D gene unclear. The CDR3 contains 17 residues. In germline, CDR1 is SSHAT, CDR2 FNYEAQ (reference sequence). This chain's CDR3 is CASSLPYSLDSNYGYTF. The DNA of the CDR3 is TGTGCTAGCAGCTTACCGTACTCCCTTGACTCTAACTATGGCTACACCTTC.

The rearrangement links TRBV7-3 to TRBJ1-6, with TRBD1 as a possible D gene (5 bases). CDR3 length equals 15 residues. Deletions cut 5 bases from V and 6 bases from J, with 14 bases between. Germline CDR1 is SGHTA and CDR2 is FQGTGA. Here the CDR3 reads CASSHGAGGNSPLHF. Here the CDR3 DNA reads TGTGCCAGCAGCCACGGTGCGGGGGGTAATTCACCCCTCCACTTT.